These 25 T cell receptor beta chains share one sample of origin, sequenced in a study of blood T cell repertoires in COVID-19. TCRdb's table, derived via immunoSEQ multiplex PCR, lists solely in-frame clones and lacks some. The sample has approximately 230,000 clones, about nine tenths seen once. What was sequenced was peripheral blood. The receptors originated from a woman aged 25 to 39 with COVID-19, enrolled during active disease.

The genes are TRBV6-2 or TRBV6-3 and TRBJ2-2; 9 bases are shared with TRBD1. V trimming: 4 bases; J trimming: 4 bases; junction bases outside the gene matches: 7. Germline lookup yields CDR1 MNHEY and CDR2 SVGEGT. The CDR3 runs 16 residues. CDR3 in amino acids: CASSSRDRDVTGELFF. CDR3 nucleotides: TGTGCCAGCAGTTCCCGGGACAGGGACGTCACCGGGGAGCTGTTTTTT.

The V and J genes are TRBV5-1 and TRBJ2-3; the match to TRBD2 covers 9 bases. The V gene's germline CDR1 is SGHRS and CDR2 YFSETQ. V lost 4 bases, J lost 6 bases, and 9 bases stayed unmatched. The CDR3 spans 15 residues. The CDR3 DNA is TGCGCCAGCAGCCAGGAGCGGGGGGTCATGGATACGCAGTATTTT. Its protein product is CASSQERGVMDTQYF.

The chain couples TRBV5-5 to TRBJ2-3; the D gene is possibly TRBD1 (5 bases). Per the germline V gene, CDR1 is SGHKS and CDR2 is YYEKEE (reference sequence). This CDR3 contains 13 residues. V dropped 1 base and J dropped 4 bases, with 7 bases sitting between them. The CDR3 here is CASSLLRADTQYF. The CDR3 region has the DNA TGTGCCAGCAGCTTGCTCAGGGCAGATACGCAGTATTTT.

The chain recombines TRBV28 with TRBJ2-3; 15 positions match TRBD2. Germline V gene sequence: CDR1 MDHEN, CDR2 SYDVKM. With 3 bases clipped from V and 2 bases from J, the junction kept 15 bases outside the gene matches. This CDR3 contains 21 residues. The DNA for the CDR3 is TGTGCCAGCAGTTTGGAGGCTCCGGGGACTAGCGGGGGGATCTTCACAGATACGCAGTATTTT. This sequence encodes CASSLEAPGTSGGIFTDTQYF.

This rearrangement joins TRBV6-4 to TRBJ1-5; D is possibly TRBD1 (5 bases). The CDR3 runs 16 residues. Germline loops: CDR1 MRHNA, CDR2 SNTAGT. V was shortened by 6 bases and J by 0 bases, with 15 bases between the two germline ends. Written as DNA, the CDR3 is TGTGCCAGCAGCTTTGGACAAATTTATAGCAATCAGCCCCAGCATTTT. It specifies CASSFGQIYSNQPQHF.

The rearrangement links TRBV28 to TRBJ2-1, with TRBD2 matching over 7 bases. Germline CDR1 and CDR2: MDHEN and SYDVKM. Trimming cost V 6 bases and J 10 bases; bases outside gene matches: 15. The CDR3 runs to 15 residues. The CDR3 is CASSPALAAPREQFF. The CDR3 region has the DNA TGTGCCAGCAGCCCGGCTCTAGCGGCACCCCGGGAGCAGTTCTTC.

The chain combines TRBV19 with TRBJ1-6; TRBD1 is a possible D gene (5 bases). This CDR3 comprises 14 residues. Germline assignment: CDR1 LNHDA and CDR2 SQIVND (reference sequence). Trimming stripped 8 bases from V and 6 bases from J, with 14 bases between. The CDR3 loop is CASGPTAANSPLHF. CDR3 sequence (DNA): TGTGCCAGTGGCCCGACAGCAGCTAATTCACCCCTCCACTTT.

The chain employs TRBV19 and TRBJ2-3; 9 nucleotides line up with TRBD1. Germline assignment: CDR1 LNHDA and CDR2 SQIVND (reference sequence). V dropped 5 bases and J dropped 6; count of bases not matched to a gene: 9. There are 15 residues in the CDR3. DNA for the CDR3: TGTGCCAGTAGTTCACCGGGACAGGGAACGGATACGCAGTATTTT. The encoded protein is CASSSPGQGTDTQYF.

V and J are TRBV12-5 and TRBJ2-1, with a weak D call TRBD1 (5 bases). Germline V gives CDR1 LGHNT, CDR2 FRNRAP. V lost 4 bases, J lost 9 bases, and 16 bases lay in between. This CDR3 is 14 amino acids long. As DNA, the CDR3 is TGTGCTAGTGGTTCCAGGGTGAGCCCAAGTGAGCAGTTCTTC. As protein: CASGSRVSPSEQFF.

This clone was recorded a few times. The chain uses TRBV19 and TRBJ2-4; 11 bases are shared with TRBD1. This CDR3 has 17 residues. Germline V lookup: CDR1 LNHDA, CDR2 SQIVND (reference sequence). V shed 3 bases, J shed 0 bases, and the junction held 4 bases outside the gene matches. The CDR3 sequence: CASSMDRGHTAKNIQYF. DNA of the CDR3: TGTGCCAGTAGTATGGACAGGGGGCACACAGCCAAAAACATTCAGTACTTC. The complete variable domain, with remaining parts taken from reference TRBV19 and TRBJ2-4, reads DGGITQSPKYLFRKEGQNVTLSCEQNLNHDAMYWYRQDPGQGLRLIYYSQIVNDFQKGDIAEGYSVSREKKESFPLTVTSAQKNPTAFYLCASSMDRGHTAKNIQYFGAGTRLSVL.

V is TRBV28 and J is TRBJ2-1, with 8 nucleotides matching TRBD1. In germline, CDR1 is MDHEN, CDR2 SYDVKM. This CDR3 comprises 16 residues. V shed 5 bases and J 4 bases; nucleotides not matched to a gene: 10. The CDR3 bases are TGTGCCAGCAGTCACAATCAGGGGGCCCGTTACAATGAGCAGTTCTTC. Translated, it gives CASSHNQGARYNEQFF.

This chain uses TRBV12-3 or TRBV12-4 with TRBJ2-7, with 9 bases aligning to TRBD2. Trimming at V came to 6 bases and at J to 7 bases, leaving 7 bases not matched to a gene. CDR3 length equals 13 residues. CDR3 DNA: TGTGCCAGCAGCCCGGGACTAGCAAAAGAGCAGTACGTC. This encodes CASSPGLAKEQYV.

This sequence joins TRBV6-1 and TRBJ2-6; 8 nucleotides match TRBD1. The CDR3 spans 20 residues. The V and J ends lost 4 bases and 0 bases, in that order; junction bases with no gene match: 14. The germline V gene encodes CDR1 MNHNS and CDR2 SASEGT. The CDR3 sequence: CASSATGTGKTLSGANVLTF. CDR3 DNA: TGTGCCAGCAGTGCCACCGGGACAGGCAAAACCCTCTCTGGGGCCAACGTCCTGACTTTC.

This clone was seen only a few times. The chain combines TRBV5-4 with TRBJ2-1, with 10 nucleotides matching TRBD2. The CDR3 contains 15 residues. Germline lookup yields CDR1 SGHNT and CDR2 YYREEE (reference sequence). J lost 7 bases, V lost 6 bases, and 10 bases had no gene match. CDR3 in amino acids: CASTQSGGERNEQFF. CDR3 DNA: TGTGCCAGCACGCAGAGCGGGGGGGAAAGGAATGAGCAGTTCTTC.

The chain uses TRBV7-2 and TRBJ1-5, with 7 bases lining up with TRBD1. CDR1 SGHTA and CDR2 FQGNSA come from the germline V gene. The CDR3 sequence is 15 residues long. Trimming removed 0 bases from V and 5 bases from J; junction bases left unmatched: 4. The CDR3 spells CASSLATGHHQPQHF. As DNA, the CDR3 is TGTGCCAGCAGCTTAGCGACAGGGCATCATCAGCCCCAGCATTTT.

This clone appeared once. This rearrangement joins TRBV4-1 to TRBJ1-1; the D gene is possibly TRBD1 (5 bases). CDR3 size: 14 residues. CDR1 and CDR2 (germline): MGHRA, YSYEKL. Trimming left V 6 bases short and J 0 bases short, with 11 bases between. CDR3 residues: CASSPTVLNTEAFF. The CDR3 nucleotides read TGCGCCAGCAGTCCGACAGTATTGAACACTGAAGCTTTCTTT.

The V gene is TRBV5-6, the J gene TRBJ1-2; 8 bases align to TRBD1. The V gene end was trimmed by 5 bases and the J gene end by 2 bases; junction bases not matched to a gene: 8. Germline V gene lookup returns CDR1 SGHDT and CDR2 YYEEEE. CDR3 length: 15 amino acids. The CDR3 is CASRPGQGGNYGYTF. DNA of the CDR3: TGTGCCAGCAGGCCTGGACAGGGCGGGAACTATGGCTACACCTTC.

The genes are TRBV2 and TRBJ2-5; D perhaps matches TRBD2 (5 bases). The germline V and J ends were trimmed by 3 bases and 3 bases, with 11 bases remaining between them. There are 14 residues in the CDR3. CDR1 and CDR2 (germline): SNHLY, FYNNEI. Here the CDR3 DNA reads TGTGCCAGCAGTGACGCAGGAGGTAAAGAGACCCAGTACTTC. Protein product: CASSDAGGKETQYF. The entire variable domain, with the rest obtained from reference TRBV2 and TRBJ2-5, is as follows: EPEVTQTPSHQVTQMGQEVILRCVPISNHLYFYWYRQILGQKVEFLVSFYNNEISEKSEIFDDQFSVERPDGSNFTLKIRSTKLEDSAMYFCASSDAGGKETQYFGPGTRLLVL.

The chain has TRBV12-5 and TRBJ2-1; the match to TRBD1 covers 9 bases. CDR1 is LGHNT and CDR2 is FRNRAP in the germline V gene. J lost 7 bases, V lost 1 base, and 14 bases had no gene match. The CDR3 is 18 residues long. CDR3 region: CASGLAILTGGAVNEQFF. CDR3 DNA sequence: TGTGCTAGTGGTTTGGCGATCCTTACAGGGGGCGCGGTAAATGAGCAGTTCTTC.

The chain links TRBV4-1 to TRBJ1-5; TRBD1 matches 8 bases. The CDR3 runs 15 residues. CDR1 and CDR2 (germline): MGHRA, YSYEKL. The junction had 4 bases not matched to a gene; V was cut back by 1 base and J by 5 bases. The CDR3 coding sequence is TGCGCCAGCAGCCAAGGGCCAGGGGGCGATCAGCCCCAGCATTTT. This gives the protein CASSQGPGGDQPQHF.

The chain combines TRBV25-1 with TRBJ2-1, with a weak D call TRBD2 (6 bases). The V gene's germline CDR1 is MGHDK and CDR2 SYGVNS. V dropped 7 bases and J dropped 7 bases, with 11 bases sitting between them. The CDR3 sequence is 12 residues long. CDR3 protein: CASTGVRNEQFF. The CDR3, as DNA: TGTGCCAGCACGGGAGTCAGGAATGAGCAGTTCTTC.

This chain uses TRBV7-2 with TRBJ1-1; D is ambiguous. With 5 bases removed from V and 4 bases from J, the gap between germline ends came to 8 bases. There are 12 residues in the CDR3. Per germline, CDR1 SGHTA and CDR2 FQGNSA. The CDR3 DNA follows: TGTGCCAGCAGCCCTCCTGTCACTGAAGCTTTCTTT. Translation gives CASSPPVTEAFF.

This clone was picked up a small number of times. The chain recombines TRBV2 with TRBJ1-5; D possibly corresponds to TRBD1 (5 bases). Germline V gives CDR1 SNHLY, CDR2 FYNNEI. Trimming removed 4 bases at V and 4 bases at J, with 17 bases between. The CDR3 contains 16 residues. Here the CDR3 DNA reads TGTGCCAGCAGTGGATTTGGGAGGGGTCTTAATCAGCCCCAGCATTTT. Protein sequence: CASSGFGRGLNQPQHF.

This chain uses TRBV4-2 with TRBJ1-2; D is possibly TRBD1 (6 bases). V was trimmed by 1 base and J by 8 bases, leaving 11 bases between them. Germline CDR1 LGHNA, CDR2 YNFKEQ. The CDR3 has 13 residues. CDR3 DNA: TGTGCCAGCAGCCAAGGCAGGGGAGACGGCTACACCTTC. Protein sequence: CASSQGRGDGYTF.

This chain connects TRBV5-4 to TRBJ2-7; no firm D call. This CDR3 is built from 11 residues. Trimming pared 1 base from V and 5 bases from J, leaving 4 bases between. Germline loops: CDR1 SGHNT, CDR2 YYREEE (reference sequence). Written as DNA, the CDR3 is TGTGCCAGCAGCTTGAGAGACGAGCAGTACGTC. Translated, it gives CASSLRDEQYV.